A single sample is the source of the 8 T cell receptor beta chains below, sequenced in a study of memory CD4+ T cells and cytomegalovirus serostatus. TCRdb keeps only in-frame clones here, not all; method: immunoSEQ multiplex PCR. The sample lists tens of thousands of clones; 78% were seen once. Single viable CD3+CD4+CD8-CD45RO+ cells were sorted as the memory CD4+ T cells. The sequenced sample consisted of memory CD4+ T cells from blood. Every receptor here comes from an adult in good health and CMV-seronegative.

This chain connects TRBV27 to TRBJ2-5; 11 positions match TRBD2. Germline loops: CDR1 MNHEY, CDR2 SMNVEV (reference sequence). V lost 7 bases to trimming and J lost 5 bases; unmatched junction nucleotides: 6. The CDR3 extends over 14 amino acids. The CDR3 loop reads CASKNLAGGETQYF. In DNA form, the CDR3 reads TGTGCCAGCAAGAATTTAGCGGGGGGGGAGACCCAGTACTTC.

The rearrangement links TRBV7-2 to TRBJ1-5, with D hard to call. V lost 0 bases to trimming and J lost 0 bases, with 6 bases between them. Germline V gives CDR1 SGHTA, CDR2 FQGNSA. The CDR3 is made up of 15 amino acids. DNA for the CDR3: TGTGCCAGCAGCTTAGCCGGGCTTAGCAATCAGCCCCAGCATTTT. Translation: CASSLAGLSNQPQHF.

This chain joins TRBV7-2 and TRBJ1-4; D not resolved. Trimming took 2 bases from V and 3 from J, leaving 7 bases between them. CDR3 length equals 14 residues. In germline, CDR1 is SGHTA, CDR2 FQGNSA. As DNA, the CDR3 is TGTGCCAGCAGCTTATCCCAGGCTAATGAAAAACTGTTTTTT. As protein: CASSLSQANEKLFF.

This chain joins TRBV2 and TRBJ1-4, with D uncertain. V lost 3 bases and J 8 bases, leaving 16 bases between the germline ends. CDR3 length: 15 amino acids. Germline CDR1 is SNHLY and CDR2 is FYNNEI. The CDR3 coding sequence is TGTGCCAGCAGTGACATGGGGAGTGGGAGCGAAAAACTGTTTTTT. It yields the protein CASSDMGSGSEKLFF.

The chain joins TRBV7-2 to TRBJ2-5; tentative D call: TRBD2 (5 bases). Germline CDR1 is SGHTA and CDR2 is FQGNSA. The CDR3 is 13 residues long. Trimming shortened V by 8 bases and J by 5 bases, and 15 bases separated the two germline ends. The chain's CDR3 is CASQGLARETQYF. DNA of the CDR3: TGTGCCAGCCAAGGGTTAGCGCGTGAGACCCAGTACTTC.

The count of this clone is one. The rearrangement uses TRBV6-5 and TRBJ1-2; 10 bases align to TRBD1. The trim removed 4 bases at V and 7 bases at J, leaving 12 bases unmatched. Germline CDR1 MNHEY, CDR2 SVGAGI. The CDR3 loop spans 16 amino acids. This chain's CDR3 is CASSSPGQGIKVGYTF. DNA for the CDR3: TGTGCCAGCAGTTCCCCGGGACAGGGGATAAAAGTTGGCTACACCTTC.

The CDR3 DNA reads as TGTGCCAGCAGTTACCCGCTGGATGAGCAGTTCTTC. This sequence encodes CASSYPLDEQFF. The chain employs TRBV6-6 and TRBJ2-1; D not resolved. Germline CDR1 reads MNHNY; CDR2 reads SVGAGI (reference sequence). This CDR3 contains 12 residues. Trimming took off 2 bases at V and 8 bases at J, with 7 bases between the two ends.

The genes are TRBV5-4 and TRBJ2-7; TRBD1 matches at 10 bases. V was clipped by 4 bases and J by 3 bases; unmatched bases: 13. The CDR3 extends over 17 amino acids. CDR1 and CDR2 from the germline V gene are SGHNT and YYREEE (reference sequence). CDR3 sequence reads: CASSPGTGAGKDYEQYF. As DNA, the CDR3 is TGTGCCAGCAGCCCCGGGACAGGGGCGGGGAAGGACTACGAGCAGTACTTC.